The 27 T cell receptor beta chains listed next were all sequenced from one sample in a study of CD8+ T cells in alopecia areata. Investigators isolated RNA and reverse transcribed it into cDNA to act as the sequencing template. Profiled with immunoSEQ multiplex PCR; TCRdb holds only in-frame clones, not every one. The repertoire holds about 180,000 clones, around 63% seen once, with 1.5% to 2% in the top ten. Material: CD4+ T cells sorted from blood, obtained at week 0. These receptors were obtained from a human donor with alopecia areata.

This clone was observed a few times. This chain uses TRBV10-3 with TRBJ2-2, with TRBD2 matching 9 bases. With V trimmed by 10 bases and J by 4 bases, 13 bases remained unmatched. The germline gives CDR1 ENHRY, CDR2 SYGVKD. There are 16 residues in the CDR3. CDR3 sequence: CATAQVSSGATGELFF. The CDR3 bases are TGTGCCACCGCCCAGGTGTCTAGCGGGGCCACCGGGGAGCTGTTTTTT.

This rearrangement joins TRBV15 to TRBJ2-7, with D tentatively TRBD1 (5 bases). Trimming cost V 5 bases and J 2 bases, with 13 bases left between them. The CDR3 loop spans 14 amino acids. Germline V gene sequence: CDR1 LNHNV, CDR2 YYDKDF (reference sequence). In DNA, the CDR3 is TGTGCCACCAGCGTCCAGGGCGAAACCTACGAGCAGTACTTC. Protein sequence: CATSVQGETYEQYF.

The J gene is TRBJ1-5, the V gene TRBV30; D remains ambiguous. This CDR3 comprises 12 residues. From germline, CDR1 is GTSNPN and CDR2 SVGIG (reference sequence). V gave up 2 bases and J gave up 4 bases, with 6 bases separating them. CDR3 coding DNA: TGTGCCTGGAGTAAGGGTAATCAGCCCCAGCATTTT. The encoded protein is CAWSKGNQPQHF.

The gene calls are TRBV11-3 and TRBJ1-2; 7 bases are shared with TRBD1. Trimming cost V 5 bases and J 6 bases; bases outside gene matches: 6. CDR3 length: 13 amino acids. Germline lookup yields CDR1 SGHNT and CDR2 YENEEA. The CDR3 protein is CASSPTGDHGYTF. In DNA, the CDR3 is TGTGCCAGCAGCCCAACAGGGGATCATGGCTACACCTTC.

In its sample, this clone was seen a few times. This chain joins TRBV5-1 and TRBJ1-2; D gene unclear. CDR1 is SGHRS, CDR2 YFSETQ, per germline. The V gene lost 0 bases and the J gene lost 6 bases, with 21 bases spanning the gap. The CDR3 has 17 amino acids. The CDR3 coding sequence is TGCGCCAGCAGCTTGGCGGAGTTGCCTGGCGGAGGAGATGGCTACACCTTC. Translating it yields CASSLAELPGGGDGYTF.

The CDR3 coding sequence is TGTGCCAGCAGCTTGAAGTCGCGACAGGGATTCTATGGCTACACCTTC. Protein product: CASSLKSRQGFYGYTF. The V call is TRBV7-2, the J call TRBJ1-2; 7 positions agree with TRBD1. Trimming at V came to 3 bases and at J to 4 bases, leaving 11 bases not matched to a gene. CDR3 size: 16 residues. Looked up from germline, CDR1 is SGHTA and CDR2 is FQGNSA.

This clone was detected only a few times. This chain's CDR3 is CASRPQGYGYTF. Written as DNA, the CDR3 is TGTGCCAGTAGGCCGCAGGGGTATGGCTACACCTTC. The rearrangement joins TRBV19 to TRBJ1-2, with D possibly matching TRBD1 (6 bases). Germline CDR1 and CDR2: LNHDA and SQIVND (reference sequence). V shed 6 bases and J shed 5 bases, with 10 bases lying between them. The CDR3 length is 12 residues.

The V gene is TRBV29-1, the J gene TRBJ2-2; D perhaps matches TRBD2 (6 bases). This CDR3 is built from 14 residues. The V end was cut by 3 bases, the J end by 1 base, with 9 bases between. Germline V gene sequence: CDR1 SQVTM, CDR2 ANQGSEA. The CDR3 loop is CSVDRAGNTGELFF. The CDR3 nucleotides are TGCAGCGTTGATCGAGCGGGGAACACCGGGGAGCTGTTTTTT.

This clone was seen a handful of times. This sequence joins TRBV2 and TRBJ1-6; D possibly corresponds to TRBD1 (5 bases). CDR1 is SNHLY, CDR2 FYNNEI, per germline. The ends were cut back, 1 base at V and 7 bases at J, with 11 bases in the middle. CDR3 length: 15 residues. Here the CDR3 DNA reads TGTGCCAGCAGTGAAGGGCCCCGGGGGAATTCACCCCTCCACTTT. This gives the protein CASSEGPRGNSPLHF. Full variable domain (outside the CDR3, taken from reference TRBV2 and TRBJ1-6): EPEVTQTPSHQVTQMGQEVILRCVPISNHLYFYWYRQILGQKVEFLVSFYNNEISEKSEIFDDQFSVERPDGSNFTLKIRSTKLEDSAMYFCASSEGPRGNSPLHFGNGTRLTVT.

The sample holds a few counts of this clone. CDR3 loop: CASSRSGQLYGYTF. CDR3 in DNA: TGTGCCAGCAGCCGATCCGGACAGCTCTATGGCTACACCTTC. V usage is TRBV7-9 and J usage is TRBJ1-2; possibly TRBD1 for D (6 bases). The V gene lost 5 bases and the J gene lost 4 bases, with 14 bases spanning the gap. Germline V lookup: CDR1 SEHNR, CDR2 FQNEAQ (reference sequence). This CDR3 spans 14 amino acids.

The chain links TRBV29-1 to TRBJ2-1; D not certain. Germline V gene data show CDR1 as SQVTM and CDR2 as ANQGSEA. The CDR3 length is 12 residues. V shed 3 bases and J shed 2 bases, with 5 bases lying between them. CDR3: CSVETPYNEQFF. DNA for the CDR3: TGCAGCGTTGAGACCCCCTACAATGAGCAGTTCTTC.

The J gene is TRBJ2-7, the V gene TRBV6-6; TRBD1 aligns across 8 bases. Per germline, CDR1 MNHNY and CDR2 SVGAGI (reference sequence). With V trimmed by 7 bases and J by 3 bases, 11 bases remained unmatched. The CDR3 extends over 15 amino acids. CDR3 residues: CASKTTSGTGYEQYF. CDR3 sequence (DNA): TGTGCCAGCAAGACTACCTCCGGGACAGGCTACGAGCAGTACTTC.

This chain uses TRBV9 with TRBJ2-3, with 12 positions matching TRBD2. With V trimmed by 0 bases and J by 8 bases, 4 bases remained unmatched. From germline, CDR1 is SGDLS and CDR2 YYNGEE. The CDR3 has 15 residues. In DNA form, the CDR3 reads TGTGCCAGCAGCGTAGCAGCTAGCGGGGGGGCTACGCAGTATTTT. This sequence encodes CASSVAASGGATQYF.

V is TRBV5-4 and J is TRBJ2-2; D is unclear. V was trimmed by 1 base and J by 4 bases, leaving 5 bases between them. Per the germline V gene, CDR1 is SGHNT and CDR2 is YYREEE (reference sequence). This CDR3 region has 13 residues. CDR3 nucleotides: TGTGCCAGCAGCTTGTTGTCCACCGGGGAGCTGTTTTTT. Its translation is CASSLLSTGELFF.

CDR3 loop: CAWSVGTGAYEQYF. CDR3 in DNA: TGTGCCTGGAGTGTAGGGACAGGGGCCTACGAGCAGTACTTC. V and J are TRBV30 and TRBJ2-7; 10 bases match TRBD1. Trimming cost V 0 bases and J 2 bases; bases outside gene matches: 1. The CDR3 is 14 residues long. Per germline, CDR1 GTSNPN and CDR2 SVGIG (reference sequence). Filled out from reference TRBV30 and TRBJ2-7, the complete variable domain reads SQTIHQWPATLVQPVGSPLSLECTVEGTSNPNLYWYRQAAGRGLQLLFYSVGIGQISSEVPQNLSASRPQDRQFILSSKKLLLSDSGFYLCAWSVGTGAYEQYFGPGTRLTVT.

This rearrangement joins TRBV9 to TRBJ2-3; no definite D call. The V and J ends lost 0 bases and 3 bases respectively, with 11 bases between them. Germline V gene sequence: CDR1 SGDLS, CDR2 YYNGEE. There are 15 residues in the CDR3. DNA for the CDR3: TGTGCCAGCAGCGTAGCTGGAACTCAAACAGATACGCAGTATTTT. Its translation: CASSVAGTQTDTQYF. The entire variable domain, with the rest obtained from reference TRBV9 and TRBJ2-3, is as follows: DSGVTQTPKHLITATGQRVTLRCSPRSGDLSVYWYQQSLDQGLQFLIQYYNGEERAKGNILERFSAQQFPDLHSELNLSSLELGDSALYFCASSVAGTQTDTQYFGPGTRLTVL.

The chain combines TRBV5-1 with TRBJ2-1, with 15 bases lining up with TRBD2. There are 16 residues in the CDR3. The V and J ends lost 3 bases and 8 bases, in that order; junction bases with no gene match: 6. Germline CDR1 is SGHRS and CDR2 is YFSETQ. CDR3 nucleotide sequence: TGCGCCAGCAGCTCCGGACTAGCGGGGGGGTTACATGAGCAGTTCTTC. It encodes CASSSGLAGGLHEQFF. Full variable domain (remainder filled in from reference TRBV5-1 and TRBJ2-1): KAGVTQTPRYLIKTRGQQVTLSCSPISGHRSVSWYQQTPGQGLQFLFEYFSETQRNKGNFPGRFSGRQFSNSRSEMNVSTLELGDSALYLCASSSGLAGGLHEQFFGPGTRLTVL.

This chain uses TRBV7-9 with TRBJ2-1; D is possibly TRBD2 (5 bases). Trimming cost V 8 bases and J 7 bases, with 12 bases left between them. The CDR3 extends over 12 amino acids. Germline CDR1 SEHNR, CDR2 FQNEAQ (reference sequence). The CDR3 DNA reads as TGTGCCAGCGAGGGATTTCGGAATGAGCAGTTCTTC. Translation gives CASEGFRNEQFF.

The chain employs TRBV30 and TRBJ1-5; D possibly corresponds to TRBD1 (5 bases). The CDR3 runs 16 residues. From germline, CDR1 is GTSNPN and CDR2 SVGIG (reference sequence). The ends were cut back, 0 bases at V and 1 base at J, with 13 bases in the middle. CDR3 sequence: CAWSVRARESNQPQHF. The CDR3 DNA reads as TGTGCCTGGAGTGTACGTGCCAGGGAGAGCAATCAGCCCCAGCATTTT.

The chain employs TRBV30 and TRBJ1-2, with D maybe TRBD1 (5 bases). The CDR3 spans 15 residues. Trimming pared 1 base from V and 8 bases from J, leaving 20 bases between. Per the germline V gene, CDR1 is GTSNPN and CDR2 is SVGIG (reference sequence). CDR3 nucleotide sequence: TGTGCCTGGAGTGCGAACCACAAGGGGAACCACGGCTACACCTTC. Translation: CAWSANHKGNHGYTF.

This chain connects TRBV27 to TRBJ1-5, with 9 bases fitting TRBD1. This CDR3 is built from 15 residues. With 7 bases clipped from V and 3 bases from J, the junction kept 7 bases outside the gene matches. CDR1 and CDR2 from the germline V gene are MNHEY and SMNVEV (reference sequence). The CDR3 DNA follows: TGTGCCAGCACCGGGACAGGGAGTAACAATCAGCCCCAGCATTTT. It specifies CASTGTGSNNQPQHF.

CDR3 in amino acids: CSVGIGTEAFF. The CDR3 nucleotides are TGCAGCGTTGGTATCGGGACAGAAGCTTTCTTT. This sequence joins TRBV29-1 and TRBJ1-1; tentative D call: TRBD1 (6 bases). There are 11 residues in the CDR3. Per the germline V gene, CDR1 is SQVTM and CDR2 is ANQGSEA. V lost 4 bases, J lost 8 bases, and 11 bases lay in between.

This chain connects TRBV2 to TRBJ2-3; D is ambiguous. The germline gives CDR1 SNHLY, CDR2 FYNNEI. The CDR3 contains 14 residues. Trimming removed 2 bases from V and 6 bases from J, with 12 bases in between. CDR3 protein: CASSELTASDTQYF. CDR3 coding DNA: TGTGCCAGCAGTGAATTGACTGCCTCGGATACGCAGTATTTT.

The chain links TRBV29-1 to TRBJ1-1, with 8 bases aligning to TRBD1. This CDR3 region has 13 residues. With V trimmed by 7 bases and J by 3 bases, 7 bases remained unmatched. From germline, CDR1 is SQVTM and CDR2 ANQGSEA. The CDR3 DNA follows: TGCAGCGGCGGACAGGGTTGGGACACTGAAGCTTTCTTT. As protein: CSGGQGWDTEAFF.

The DNA for the CDR3 is TGTGCCAGCAGCCCCGGGCAGAGGCGCGCTGAAGCTTTCTTT. Protein sequence: CASSPGQRRAEAFF. This chain uses TRBV7-2 with TRBJ1-1; no clear D. The germline CDR1 and CDR2 sequences are SGHTA and FQGNSA. The germline V and J ends were trimmed by 5 bases and 6 bases, with 16 bases remaining between them. CDR3 size: 14 residues. Looking up the rest from reference TRBV7-2 and TRBJ1-1 gives the full variable domain: GAGVSQSPSNKVTEKGKDVELRCDPISGHTALYWYRQSLGQGLEFLIYFQGNSAPDKSGLPSDRFSAERTGGSVSTLTIQRTQQEDSAVYLCASSPGQRRAEAFFGQGTRLTVV.

The chain joins TRBV5-6 to TRBJ2-5, with no clear D. Germline CDR1 and CDR2: SGHDT and YYEEEE. This CDR3 spans 13 amino acids. V was cut by 6 bases and J by 5 bases, with 14 bases left in between. In DNA form, the CDR3 reads TGTGCCAGCACCCTTCGGAATCGGGAGACCCAGTACTTC. Translated, it gives CASTLRNRETQYF.

The chain couples TRBV29-1 to TRBJ2-7; no firm D call. CDR1 SQVTM and CDR2 ANQGSEA come from the germline V gene. Trimming shortened V by 4 bases and J by 2 bases, and 9 bases separated the two germline ends. The CDR3 has 12 amino acids. CDR3 sequence (DNA): TGCAGCGTTGGGGTGACCACCTACGAGCAGTACTTC. Residues: CSVGVTTYEQYF.